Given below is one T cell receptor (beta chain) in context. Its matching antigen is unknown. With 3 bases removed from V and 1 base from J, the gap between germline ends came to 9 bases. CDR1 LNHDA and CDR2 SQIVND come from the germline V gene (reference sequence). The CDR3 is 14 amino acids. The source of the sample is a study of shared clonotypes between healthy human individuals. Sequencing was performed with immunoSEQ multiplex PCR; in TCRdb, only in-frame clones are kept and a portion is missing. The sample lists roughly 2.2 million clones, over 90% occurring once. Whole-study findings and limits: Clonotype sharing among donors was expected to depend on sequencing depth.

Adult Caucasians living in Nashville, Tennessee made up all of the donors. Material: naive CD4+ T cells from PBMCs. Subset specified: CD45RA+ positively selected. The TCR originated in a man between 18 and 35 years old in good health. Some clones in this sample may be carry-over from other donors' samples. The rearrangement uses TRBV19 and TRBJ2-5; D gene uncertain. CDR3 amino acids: CASSIPGSQETQYF. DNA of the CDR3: TGTGCCAGTAGTATTCCCGGCAGCCAAGAGACCCAGTACTTC.